The source of this T cell receptor (beta chain) is a study of blood T cell repertoires in COVID-19. Across the whole study: Spain, Italy and the United States supplied samples that represented acute and convalescent COVID-19. Nucleic acid was either cDNA or gDNA, and it came from T cells, B-cell-depleted T cells, or PBMCs.

Measured with immunoSEQ multiplex PCR; TCRdb has only the in-frame clones, and not every one. The sample yields under 350,000 clones, roughly 86% seen once. This CDR3 is 17 amino acids long. Germline CDR1 MNHEY, CDR2 SMNVEV (reference sequence). V gave up 7 bases and J gave up 8 bases; unmatched junction bases: 20. Sequencing was carried out using peripheral blood. This TCR was sampled from a man between 18 and 35 years old with active or convalescent COVID-19. The rearrangement links TRBV27 to TRBJ2-1; 7 bases are shared with TRBD1. In DNA, the CDR3 is TGTGCCAGCAACCGACTGACAGGGAACAAAAAACTTTATGAGCAGTTCTTC. Encoded protein: CASNRLTGNKKLYEQFF.